Following are 22 T cell receptor beta chains from one sample sequenced in a study of neurological immune-mediated disorders. The time point denotes: longitudinal time-point 1 (baseline). TCRdb reprocessed the 5' RACE reads via MiXCR and lists one record per CDR3 protein. The table has under 40,000 distinct CDR3 sequences, roughly 3.1% seen once. The sequencing sample was made of PBMCs. These receptors came from a woman aged 55-70 years with multiple sclerosis.

This clonotype came up many times. This chain connects TRBV7-2 to TRBJ2-5, with 9 positions matching TRBD2. Germline CDR1 SGHTA, CDR2 FQGNSA. The junction had 10 bases not matched to a gene; V was cut back by 5 bases and J by 0 bases. The CDR3 sequence is 17 residues long. The CDR3 sequence: CASSRVGVAGDQETQYF. In DNA, the CDR3 is TGTGCCAGCAGCCGCGTCGGGGTAGCGGGGGACCAAGAGACCCAGTACTTC. Full variable domain (rest looked up from reference TRBV7-2 and TRBJ2-5): GAGVSQSPSNKVTEKGKDVELRCDPISGHTALYWYRQSLGQGLEFLIYFQGNSAPDKSGLPSDRFSAERTGGSVSTLTIQRTQQEDSAVYLCASSRVGVAGDQETQYFGPGTRLLVL.

This clonotype was picked up many times. This rearrangement joins TRBV5-1 to TRBJ1-1; 7 bases agree with TRBD1. The CDR3 totals 19 residues. Germline-derived CDR1 and CDR2 are SGHRS and YFSETQ. The ends lost 3 bases at V and 3 bases at J; junction bases unmatched: 20. CDR3 DNA sequence: TGCGCCAGCAGCTATACCATACAGGGGATTGGAGCCGGTGACACTGAAGCTTTCTTT. Residues: CASSYTIQGIGAGDTEAFF.

This clonotype appeared many times. The chain recombines TRBV29-1 with TRBJ1-1; D is ambiguous. CDR1 SQVTM and CDR2 ANQGSEA come from the germline V gene. The CDR3 contains 10 residues. V was clipped by 7 bases and J by 2 bases, with 5 bases between them. In DNA form, the CDR3 reads TGCAGCGCCCGAAACACTGAAGCTTTCTTT. Encoded protein: CSARNTEAFF.

Ten or more counts support this clonotype. The chain recombines TRBV5-6 with TRBJ2-1; possible D gene TRBD2, 6 bases. V lost 2 bases to trimming and J lost 8 bases, with 17 bases between them. This CDR3 spans 15 amino acids. From germline, CDR1 is SGHDT and CDR2 YYEEEE. The CDR3 is CASSLPGTPGDEQFF. The CDR3 DNA reads TGTGCCAGCAGCTTACCCGGGACTCCCGGAGATGAGCAGTTCTTC.

This clonotype occurred many times. V gene TRBV24-1 combines with J gene TRBJ2-3; the match to TRBD2 covers 11 bases. Germline assignment: CDR1 KGHDR and CDR2 SFDVKD. Trimming removed 6 bases from V and 1 base from J; junction bases left unmatched: 14. This CDR3 has 19 residues. CDR3 sequence (DNA): TGTGCCACCAGTTCGGGGCTAGCGGGGGGCCCTATACGCACAGATACGCAGTATTTT. Translated, it gives CATSSGLAGGPIRTDTQYF.

This clonotype was seen repeatedly, ten times or more. This chain joins TRBV5-1 and TRBJ2-6; TRBD1 is a possible D gene (6 bases). V was shortened by 4 bases and J by 2 bases, with 10 bases between the two germline ends. CDR3 size: 15 residues. Germline loops: CDR1 SGHRS, CDR2 YFSETQ. The CDR3 loop is CASSVQGPGANVLTF. The CDR3, as DNA: TGCGCCAGCAGCGTACAGGGTCCTGGGGCCAACGTCCTGACTTTC.

This clonotype was detected many times. The chain has TRBV3-1 and TRBJ2-1; tentative D call: TRBD1 (6 bases). Germline values: CDR1 LGHDT, CDR2 YNNKEL (reference sequence). The CDR3 extends over 14 amino acids. The V end lost 1 base, the J end lost 12 bases, and 16 bases lay between the germline ends. CDR3 nucleotides: TGTGCCAGCAGCCAAGCCAGGACAGAGGGCGGGCAGTTCTTC. Its protein product is CASSQARTEGGQFF.

This clonotype was seen at least ten times. The chain combines TRBV20-1 with TRBJ1-2; 12 bases align to TRBD1. CDR1 is DFQATT and CDR2 is SNEGSKA in the germline V gene (reference sequence). CDR3 size: 17 residues. With V trimmed by 0 bases and J by 2 bases, 7 bases remained unmatched. CDR3 in DNA: TGCAGTGCTAGAGATAGTCCCGGGACAGGGGGCAACTATGGCTACACCTTC. Amino acids: CSARDSPGTGGNYGYTF.

At least ten counts were recorded for this clonotype. This chain uses TRBV20-1 with TRBJ1-2; D call uncertain. The CDR3 runs to 15 residues. Germline V CDR1 and CDR2: DFQATT, SNEGSKA (reference sequence). V was pared by 7 bases and J by 4 bases, with 22 bases between. This CDR3 reads CSGGAAAREAYGYTF. CDR3 sequence (DNA): TGCAGTGGAGGCGCCGCGGCGCGAGAGGCCTATGGCTACACCTTC.

Remarks on this clonotype: The CDR3 ends on some other residue instead of the conserved phenylalanine or tryptophan, so this is likely a read error. The chain has TRBV4-2 and TRBJ2-5; no clear D gene. This CDR3 is built from 14 residues. CDR1 LGHNA and CDR2 YNFKEQ come from the germline V gene. Trimming pared 1 base from V and 1 base from J, leaving 7 bases between. The CDR3, as DNA: TGTGCCAGCAGCCAAGCAGGTCTCCAAGAGACCCAGTACAAC. Amino acid sequence: CASSQAGLQETQYN.

This clonotype was picked up many times. The gene calls are TRBV5-8 and TRBJ2-5, with D maybe TRBD2 (7 bases). The CDR3 extends over 15 amino acids. The germline CDR1 and CDR2 sequences are SGHTS and YDEGEE. V was shortened by 2 bases and J by 10 bases, with 21 bases between the two germline ends. For the CDR3, the DNA is TGTGCCAGCAGCTTATTCGGGGGGCCTAAATTGGACCAGTACTTC. It translates to CASSLFGGPKLDQYF.

This clonotype was counted many times. The genes are TRBV29-1 and TRBJ1-4, with D possibly matching TRBD1 (5 bases). Per germline, CDR1 SQVTM and CDR2 ANQGSEA. The CDR3 loop spans 18 amino acids. Deletions cut 4 bases from V and 2 bases from J, with 23 bases between. CDR3 nucleotide sequence: TGCAGCGTTGGGAGGGGTCACGCAACCCCAGGGACTAATGAAAAACTGTTTTTT. The encoded protein is CSVGRGHATPGTNEKLFF.

This clonotype was counted ten times or more. DNA of the CDR3: TGCGCCAGCAGAACGGCAAGCTCCTACAATGAGCAGTTCTTC. Protein sequence: CASRTASSYNEQFF. V gene TRBV5-1 combines with J gene TRBJ2-1, with D hard to call. The length of the CDR3 is 14 residues. Germline V gene sequence: CDR1 SGHRS, CDR2 YFSETQ. V was shortened by 5 bases and J by 0 bases, with 9 bases between the two germline ends.

This clonotype was seen repeatedly, ten times or more. The gene calls are TRBV29-1 and TRBJ2-1; the D is unclear. Trimming cost V 6 bases and J 9 bases, with 18 bases left between them. CDR1 is SQVTM and CDR2 is ANQGSEA in the germline V gene. This CDR3 has 13 amino acids. The DNA for the CDR3 is TGCAGCGTCACCCTGACAAGGGTTGGTGAGCAGTTCTTC. Its protein product is CSVTLTRVGEQFF.

This clonotype showed up many times. The chain carries TRBV5-1 and TRBJ2-7; possibly TRBD2 for D (6 bases). The V gene's germline CDR1 is SGHRS and CDR2 YFSETQ. CDR3 length equals 14 residues. Trimming removed 3 bases from V and 6 bases from J, with 16 bases in between. The CDR3 protein is CASSSTWEALEQYF. The CDR3 coding sequence is TGCGCCAGCAGCTCCACATGGGAGGCCCTCGAGCAGTACTTC.

In its sample, this clonotype was seen many times. This chain joins TRBV20-1 and TRBJ2-3, with TRBD2 matching 13 bases. J lost 7 bases, V lost 5 bases, and 6 bases had no gene match. Germline V CDR1 and CDR2: DFQATT, SNEGSKA (reference sequence). The CDR3 length is 14 residues. CDR3 sequence (DNA): TGCAGTGCTCCGACTAGCGGGGGGACAAATACGCAGTATTTT. This gives the protein CSAPTSGGTNTQYF.

In its sample, this clonotype was seen many times. CDR3 sequence: CASSQEVSGYNSPLHF. CDR3 nucleotide sequence: TGTGCCAGCAGCCAAGAGGTCTCGGGGTATAATTCACCCCTCCACTTT. The V and J genes are TRBV3-1 and TRBJ1-6; unclear D gene. The CDR3 covers 16 residues. Germline CDR1 LGHDT, CDR2 YNNKEL (reference sequence). Trimming stripped 0 bases from V and 4 bases from J, with 10 bases between.

There are many counts of this clonotype. This rearrangement joins TRBV11-2 to TRBJ2-7, with D perhaps assigned TRBD1 or TRBD2 (6 bases each). This CDR3 comprises 15 residues. The V and J ends lost 4 bases and 2 bases respectively, with 15 bases between them. Germline V lookup: CDR1 SGHAT, CDR2 FQNNGV. The CDR3 loop is CASSWGAETPYEQYF. Written as DNA, the CDR3 is TGTGCCAGCAGCTGGGGGGCCGAGACACCCTACGAGCAGTACTTC.

Ten or more counts support this clonotype. The chain combines TRBV5-5 with TRBJ2-5; D is unclear. This CDR3 is 13 amino acids long. The ends were cut back, 4 bases at V and 5 bases at J, with 12 bases in the middle. Germline CDR1 SGHKS, CDR2 YYEKEE (reference sequence). The CDR3 loop reads CASSVPMGETQYF. Written as DNA, the CDR3 is TGTGCCAGCAGCGTCCCAATGGGGGAGACCCAGTACTTC.

In this sample, this clonotype turned up many times. V usage is TRBV2 and J usage is TRBJ1-5; no definite D call. In germline, CDR1 is SNHLY, CDR2 FYNNEI. CDR3 length: 15 amino acids. V was trimmed by 1 base and J by 7 bases, leaving 14 bases between them. DNA of the CDR3: TGTGCCAGCAGTGAAGAGGCAACCAAGGGACAGCCCCAGCATTTT. This gives the protein CASSEEATKGQPQHF.

The genes are TRBV18 and TRBJ1-5, with a tentative D call TRBD1 (6 bases). CDR3 length: 16 residues. Trimming shortened V by 2 bases and J by 4 bases, and 15 bases separated the two germline ends. Germline CDR1 and CDR2: KGHSH and LQKENI. The CDR3, as DNA: TGTGCCAGCTCACCAGCGAGGGGGGGATGGAATCAGCCCCAGCATTTT. Translating gives CASSPARGGWNQPQHF.

This clonotype showed up many times. One end of the junction fails to match germline, which may point to a read error. The chain carries TRBV20-1 and TRBJ2-1; 12 bases align to TRBD2. The germline gives CDR1 DFQATT, CDR2 SNEGSKA (reference sequence). This CDR3 has 16 amino acids. The CDR3 DNA sequence: TGCAGTGCGAGAGGCCCGACTAGCGGGGGATACAATGAGCAGTTCTTC. Encoded protein: CSARGPTSGGYNEQFF.